These T cell receptor beta chains were read from a single sample in a study of PD-1 blockade in classical Hodgkin lymphoma. Assay used: immunoSEQ multiplex PCR; TCRdb lists only in-frame clones, some missing. Among fewer than 35,000 clones listed, about 80% were seen once. This specimen was CD4+ T cells from blood, taken before the fourth cycle of nivolumab. The origin of the receptors is a human donor with classical Hodgkin lymphoma. Both conserved end residues are part of each CDR3. The order of the fields is J gene, V gene, D gene, clone size, CDR3 DNA, CDR3 protein. The D gene is left open where the match is weak. The listing skips clone size in some rows; elsewhere it reads once, few, many or a size class.

TRBJ2-2 | TRBV7-2 | TRBD2 | NA | TGTGCCAGCAGCTTTAGCGGGGGCCCGAACACCGGGGAGCTGTTTTTT | CASSFSGGPNTGELFF
TRBJ1-4 | TRBV5-4 | TRBD1 | once | TGTGCCAGCAGCCTGGGACAGTTAAATGAAAAACTGTTTTTT | CASSLGQLNEKLFF
TRBJ1-5 | TRBV30 | NA | NA | TGTGCCTGGAGTGTTGCGGGAAATAGCAATCAGCCCCAGCATTTT | CAWSVAGNSNQPQHF
TRBJ1-3 | TRBV30 | NA | NA | TGTGCCTGGAGTGTACGGATCTCTGGAAACACCATATATTTT | CAWSVRISGNTIYF
TRBJ1-1 | TRBV9 | NA | NA | TGTGCCAGCAGCGGATCCGGGACGGCGGGGAAAGCTTTCTTT | CASSGSGTAGKAFF
TRBJ1-6 | TRBV6-6 | NA | NA | TGTGCCAGCAGTTGGAATTCACCCCTCCACTTT | CASSWNSPLHF
TRBJ2-3 | TRBV28 | TRBD2 | NA | TGTGCCAGCAGCTCAAGCGGGGGGGCGGCAGATACGCAGTATTTT | CASSSSGGAADTQYF
TRBJ1-1 | TRBV10-3 | NA | NA | TGTGCCATCAGTACCGGGACCGAAGTCGAGGCTTTCTTT | CAISTGTEVEAFF
TRBJ1-3 | TRBV25-1 | NA | NA | TGTGCCAGCAGAGAGCTCTCTGGAAACACCATATATTTT | CASRELSGNTIYF
TRBJ1-5 | TRBV7-9 | NA | NA | TGTGCCAGCAGCCTCTCAGGGCTTCAGCCCCAGCATTTT | CASSLSGLQPQHF
TRBJ1-1 | TRBV5-4 | TRBD1 | NA | TGTGCCAGCAGCCCTGACAGGGACGAAGCTTTCTTT | CASSPDRDEAFF
TRBJ1-4 | TRBV30 | NA | few | TGTGCCTGGAGTCCCAGTGGAGCGGGAAAACTGTTTTTT | CAWSPSGAGKLFF
TRBJ2-7 | TRBV6-5 | NA | NA | TGTGCCAGCAGTTACTCGCCCAGGGGACCCTACGAGCAGTACTTC | CASSYSPRGPYEQYF
TRBJ2-1 | TRBV7-2 | NA | NA | TGTGCCAGCAGCTATTCCCTGAGCTCCTACAATGAGCAGTTCTTC | CASSYSLSSYNEQFF
TRBJ2-7 | TRBV10-3 | NA | NA | TGTGCCATCAGTGACCTTCGCTACTTTGCCTACGAGCAGTACTTC | CAISDLRYFAYEQYF
TRBJ2-3 | TRBV11-2 | NA | NA | TGTGCCAGCAGCCTCTGGAGGGGAACAGATACGCAGTATTTT | CASSLWRGTDTQYF
TRBJ1-1 | TRBV27 | TRBD1 | NA | TGTGCCAGCACCGCGCCGGGACAGGGACAAATGAACACTGAAGCTTTCTTT | CASTAPGQGQMNTEAFF
TRBJ1-4 | TRBV18 | TRBD1 | NA | TGTGCCAGCTCAGTGACAGGGCTCAGCGCCCTCAATGAAAAACTGTTTTTT | CASSVTGLSALNEKLFF
TRBJ2-4 | TRBV6-6 | TRBD2 | NA | TGTGCCAGCAGGGGGGGGAGCTCGTACTTC | CASRGGSSYF
TRBJ2-7 | TRBV2 | TRBD1 | few | TGTGCCAGCAGTGGGGACAGCTACGAGCAGTACTTC | CASSGDSYEQYF
TRBJ2-2 | TRBV9 | NA | NA | TGTGCCAGCAGCGTAGTTCGGGGGCGGACCGGGGAGCTGTTTTTT | CASSVVRGRTGELFF
TRBJ2-2 | TRBV9 | NA | NA | TGTGCCAGCATCGGGCAGGGTAACACCGGGGAGCTGTTTTTT | CASIGQGNTGELFF
TRBJ2-1 | TRBV5-1 | TRBD2 | NA | TGCGCCAGCAGCCTGGGGAGGGTCGTGAATGAGCAGTTCTTC | CASSLGRVVNEQFF
TRBJ1-5 | TRBV14 | NA | NA | TGTGCCAGCAGTGGACCTGGGGGCAATCAGCCCCAGCATTTT | CASSGPGGNQPQHF
TRBJ2-7 | TRBV5-1 | NA | NA | TGCGCCAGCAGCCTAGACGGCAGCTCCTACGAGCAGTACTTC | CASSLDGSSYEQYF
TRBJ1-5 | TRBV7-8 | NA | NA | TGTGCCAGCAGCCCCACCCGGGGGGGGTCGGTTCAGCCCCAGCATTTT | CASSPTRGGSVQPQHF
TRBJ2-7 | TRBV7-2 | NA | NA | TGTGCCAGCAGCTTTATCACGGGGGCAGCCTACGAGCAGTACTTC | CASSFITGAAYEQYF
TRBJ2-7 | TRBV15 | NA | NA | TGTGCCACCAGCATAGGGCCCGGAGAGTACGAGCAGTACTTC | CATSIGPGEYEQYF
TRBJ2-7 | TRBV27 | NA | NA | TGTGCCAGCAGTTTATCGGCGGGCTACGAGCAGTACTTC | CASSLSAGYEQYF
TRBJ2-3 | TRBV29-1 | TRBD2 | NA | TGCAGCGTTGCCAGCGGGGTGTCAAATACGCAGTATTTT | CSVASGVSNTQYF
TRBJ2-6 | TRBV6-1 | TRBD2 | NA | TGTGCCAGCAGTGAGGGACCTGCGGGGGGTGGGGCCAACGTCCTGACTTTC | CASSEGPAGGGANVLTF
TRBJ1-2 | TRBV11-3 | NA | NA | TGTGCCAGCAGCTTAGATCTCCCGGGGGCCTCTTCCTATGGCTACACCTTC | CASSLDLPGASSYGYTF
TRBJ2-3 | TRBV19 | NA | NA | TGTGCCAGCGCTACAACCCACGATACGCAGTATTTT | CASATTHDTQYF
TRBJ1-6 | TRBV11-2 | TRBD1 | NA | TGTGCCAGCAGCCTATCGGGACAGGAAAATTCACCCCTCCACTTT | CASSLSGQENSPLHF
TRBJ1-1 | TRBV7-8 | NA | once | TGTGCCAGCAGCTTAGTAGGGAGACAACAGGGATTGAACACTGAAGCTTTCTTT | CASSLVGRQQGLNTEAFF
TRBJ2-7 | TRBV6-5 | TRBD2 | NA | TGTGCCAGCAGTTACGGATTGAGCGGGGCCTACGAGCAGTACTTC | CASSYGLSGAYEQYF
TRBJ1-2 | TRBV30 | NA | NA | TGTGCCTGGAACCCTGCTGGATTTAACTATGGCTACACCTTC | CAWNPAGFNYGYTF
TRBJ2-7 | TRBV5-1 | NA | NA | TGCGCCAGCAGCTTGGCAGGGAGGTCCGAGCAGTACTTC | CASSLAGRSEQYF
TRBJ2-7 | TRBV11-2 | TRBD1 | NA | TGTGCCAGCAGCCCCCGGACAGGAGTTGGCTTC | CASSPRTGVGF
TRBJ2-1 | TRBV6-6 | NA | NA | TGTGCCAGCAGCCATGGTAATGAGCAGTTCTTC | CASSHGNEQFF
TRBJ2-3 | TRBV28 | NA | NA | TGTGCCAGCTCCCTACTAGTCACAGATACGCAGTATTTT | CASSLLVTDTQYF
TRBJ2-7 | TRBV4-2 | NA | NA | TGTGCCAGCAGCCAAGATCAGGGACTCGCAGGGTACGAGCAGTACTTC | CASSQDQGLAGYEQYF
TRBJ2-3 | TRBV7-9 | NA | once | TGTGCCAGCAGCTTAGTACTTACAGGGAGCACAGATACGCAGTATTTT | CASSLVLTGSTDTQYF
TRBJ2-1 | TRBV10-3 | NA | NA | TGTGCCATCAGTGAGTCTGTGGGGGCTAGAAACAATGAGCAGTTCTTC | CAISESVGARNNEQFF
TRBJ2-1 | TRBV29-1 | TRBD2 | NA | TGCAGCGCTAGGACTAGCGGGGGGTACAATGAGCAGTTCTTC | CSARTSGGYNEQFF
TRBJ2-7 | TRBV28 | TRBD1 | NA | TGTGCCAGCACAGGGGTGACAGGGAAGTACTTC | CASTGVTGKYF
TRBJ1-5 | TRBV30 | NA | NA | TGTGCCTGGAGTACGCGGGACCCTCTGGCCCAGCATTTT | CAWSTRDPLAQHF
TRBJ2-4 | TRBV12-5 | NA | NA | TGTGCTAGTGGTTTGTTGGGTGAGGCAGGAAACATTCAGTACTTC | CASGLLGEAGNIQYF
TRBJ2-5 | TRBV10-3 | NA | NA | TGTGCCATCAGTGAGATAGGGGTCTTCCAAGAGACCCAGTACTTC | CAISEIGVFQETQYF
TRBJ2-5 | TRBV18 | TRBD2 | NA | TGTGCCAGCTCACTTGGACTAGCGGGGAGAGAGACCCAGTACTTC | CASSLGLAGRETQYF
TRBJ2-5 | TRBV9 | TRBD2 | NA | TGTGCCAGCAGCCCTCTAGCGGGGGGTAGGGGGACCCAGTACTTC | CASSPLAGGRGTQYF
TRBJ1-4 | TRBV7-2 | NA | NA | TGTGCCAGCAGCTTAGTAGGACCGAGCGAAGGAAAACTGTTTTTT | CASSLVGPSEGKLFF